The 20 T cell receptor beta chains given below trace back to one sample, sequenced in a study of shared clonotypes between healthy human individuals. TCRdb's copy holds only in-frame clones and misses some; the assay was immunoSEQ multiplex PCR. Of over a million clones listed, about four fifths were seen once; the top ten hold around 0.61%. The specimen sequenced was memory CD4+ T cells from PBMCs. Subset of the sample: CD45RA-negative fraction. These receptors were taken from a man aged 18 to 30 in good health. Some clones in this sample may be carry-over from other donors' samples.

Regarding this clone: In the same sample, other DNA sequences code for this CDR3. The genes are TRBV7-2 and TRBJ2-2; D not certain. The CDR3 has 14 amino acids. Trimming stripped 1 base from V and 2 bases from J, with 5 bases between. Looked up from germline, CDR1 is SGHTA and CDR2 is FQGNSA. Written as DNA, the CDR3 is TGTGCCAGCAGCTTAGGAGGTAACACCGGGGAGCTGTTTTTT. Its translation is CASSLGGNTGELFF.

The chain carries TRBV19 and TRBJ2-3, with 13 bases lining up with TRBD2. J was trimmed by 6 bases and V by 5 bases; bases with no gene match: 8. Germline V gene data show CDR1 as LNHDA and CDR2 as SQIVND (reference sequence). The CDR3 totals 16 residues. The CDR3 loop is CASSRRTSGSLDTQYF. As DNA, the CDR3 is TGTGCCAGTAGTCGCAGGACTAGCGGGAGTCTGGATACGCAGTATTTT.

The V gene is TRBV28, the J gene TRBJ2-5, with 8 bases identical to TRBD2. The CDR3 consists of 12 residues. Germline V gene lookup returns CDR1 MDHEN and CDR2 SYDVKM. After removal of 8 bases from V and 4 bases from J, the junction contained 3 bases not matched to a gene. Written as DNA, the CDR3 is TGTGCCAGCCTCGGGGGGGGAGAGACCCAGTACTTC. Translation gives CASLGGGETQYF. The complete variable domain, with remaining parts taken from reference TRBV28 and TRBJ2-5, reads DVKVTQSSRYLVKRTGEKVFLECVQDMDHENMFWYRQDPGLGLRLIYFSYDVKMKEKGDIPEGYSVSREKKERFSLILESASTNQTSMYLCASLGGGETQYFGPGTRLLVL.

In its sample, this clone was seen a few times. The chain recombines TRBV2 with TRBJ2-2, with TRBD2 identical over 8 bases. With 2 bases clipped from V and 5 bases from J, the junction kept 7 bases outside the gene matches. CDR3 length equals 16 residues. From germline, CDR1 is SNHLY and CDR2 FYNNEI. As DNA, the CDR3 is TGTGCCAGCAGTGAACGGAGCGGGAGTTATACCGGGGAGCTGTTTTTT. Its translation: CASSERSGSYTGELFF.

The chain links TRBV10-3 to TRBJ1-1; 9 bases are a match to TRBD1. Looked up from germline, CDR1 is ENHRY and CDR2 is SYGVKD. Losses at the gene ends were 5 bases for V and 5 bases for J; bases not matched to a gene: 9. The CDR3 extends over 15 amino acids. The CDR3 coding sequence is TGTGCCATCAGTAAATCCGGGACAGGGATGACTGAAGCTTTCTTT. As protein: CAISKSGTGMTEAFF.

This chain links TRBV6-5 with TRBJ1-4; TRBD1 might be the D (5 bases). Germline V gene lookup returns CDR1 MNHEY and CDR2 SVGAGI. V gave up 0 bases and J gave up 7 bases, with 15 bases separating them. The CDR3 is made up of 16 amino acids. CDR3 nucleotides: TGTGCCAGCAGTTACTCGGGGGGGGGTACCGGTGAAAAACTGTTTTTT. It translates to CASSYSGGGTGEKLFF.

The chain couples TRBV11-3 to TRBJ2-1, with D perhaps being TRBD1 or TRBD2 (6 bases each). Germline values: CDR1 SGHNT, CDR2 YENEEA. The CDR3 length is 12 residues. V shed 3 bases and J shed 8 bases, with 8 bases lying between them. CDR3 DNA sequence: TGTGCCAGCAGCTTCGGGGGCGATGAGCAGTTCTTC. It translates to CASSFGGDEQFF.

The rearrangement joins TRBV5-1 to TRBJ1-3; TRBD1 agrees at 7 bases. Germline CDR1 and CDR2: SGHRS and YFSETQ. The CDR3 spans 19 residues. J was trimmed by 4 bases and V by 4 bases; bases with no gene match: 20. CDR3 loop: CASSRDNIGQVLAGNTIYF. The CDR3 region has the DNA TGCGCCAGCAGCAGGGACAACATAGGACAGGTTCTTGCAGGAAACACCATATATTTT. The full variable domain, its missing parts supplied by reference TRBV5-1 and TRBJ1-3, is KAGVTQTPRYLIKTRGQQVTLSCSPISGHRSVSWYQQTPGQGLQFLFEYFSETQRNKGNFPGRFSGRQFSNSRSEMNVSTLELGDSALYLCASSRDNIGQVLAGNTIYFGEGSWLTVV.

V gene TRBV5-4 combines with J gene TRBJ2-1; D not certain. The germline V gene has CDR1 SGHNT and CDR2 YYREEE (reference sequence). The length of the CDR3 is 16 residues. V lost 4 bases and J lost 5, with 19 bases in between. The CDR3 region has the DNA TGTGCCAGCAGCGTACCCCGCCCTGGGCAGAACAATGAGCAGTTCTTC. Translated, it gives CASSVPRPGQNNEQFF.

This chain uses TRBV28 with TRBJ1-1; D is unclear. Per germline, CDR1 MDHEN and CDR2 SYDVKM. Trimming cost V 3 bases and J 7 bases, with 18 bases left between them. The CDR3 totals 15 residues. The chain's CDR3 is CASSLVRQSLGEAFF. The CDR3 DNA sequence: TGTGCCAGCAGTTTGGTTAGACAATCCCTTGGTGAAGCTTTCTTT.

About this clone itself: A read error may explain this, as a much larger clone is one base away. Distinct nucleotide sequences in the sample also encode this CDR3. This rearrangement joins TRBV11-1 to TRBJ1-1; D call uncertain. The germline V and J ends were trimmed by 1 base and 0 bases, with 3 bases remaining between them. The CDR3 totals 13 residues. Germline CDR1 is SGHAT and CDR2 is FQDESV (reference sequence). The CDR3, as DNA: TGTGCCAGCAGCTTAGGCATGAACACTGAAGCTTTCTTT. As protein: CASSLGMNTEAFF.

Worth noting for this clone: A much more abundant neighbour one base away suggests this may be a read error. The sample has other DNA sequences that encode this CDR3 too. The rearrangement uses TRBV2 and TRBJ1-2; 10 positions agree with TRBD1. Germline CDR1 reads SNHLY; CDR2 reads FYNNEI. Losses at the gene ends were 6 bases for V and 5 bases for J; bases not matched to a gene: 3. This CDR3 spans 13 amino acids. CDR3 loop: CASSPGQGYGYTF. In DNA, the CDR3 is TGTGCCAGCAGCCCGGGACAGGGGTATGGCTACACCTTC.

The V and J genes are TRBV18 and TRBJ2-6, with D possibly called TRBD1 or TRBD2 (5 bases each). Germline V gene lookup returns CDR1 KGHSH and CDR2 LQKENI. The CDR3 has 18 residues. The ends were cut back, 3 bases at V and 1 base at J, with 16 bases in the middle. DNA of the CDR3: TGTGCCAGCTCACCCCTGACGGGGCAACTTTCTGGGGCCAACGTCCTGACTTTC. Protein product: CASSPLTGQLSGANVLTF.

This clone was counted once. The rearrangement joins TRBV27 to TRBJ2-5; 12 bases are a match to TRBD2. The J call may be wrong; the DNA end is better matched by TRBJ2-7. The CDR3 has 18 amino acids. Germline V gene sequence: CDR1 MNHEY, CDR2 SMNVEV (reference sequence). The DNA of the CDR3 is TGTGCCAGCAGTTTACGGGGGGCTAGCGGGAGGGTGCACTACGAGCAGTACTTC. Its protein is CASSLRGASGRVHYEQYF.

V and J are TRBV7-9 and TRBJ1-2, with 9 bases fitting TRBD1. The CDR3 covers 16 residues. Trimming removed 4 bases from V and 2 bases from J; junction bases left unmatched: 8. Germline CDR1 is SEHNR and CDR2 is FQNEAQ (reference sequence). The CDR3 spells CASSSLQGAGNYGYTF. In nucleotides, the CDR3 is TGTGCCAGCAGCTCTTTACAGGGGGCAGGAAACTATGGCTACACCTTC.

The chain recombines TRBV7-6 with TRBJ1-1, with D unclear. Germline values: CDR1 SGHVS, CDR2 FNYEAQ. The CDR3 is 13 residues long. V lost 0 bases, J lost 1 base, and 3 bases lay in between. CDR3 region: CASSLAENTEAFF. For the CDR3, the DNA is TGTGCCAGCAGCTTAGCAGAGAACACTGAAGCTTTCTTT.

The chain uses TRBV5-1 and TRBJ2-3; the match to TRBD1 covers 7 bases. The V segment lost 4 bases and the J segment 6 bases; nucleotides outside the gene matches: 5. The CDR3 contains 13 residues. CDR1 is SGHRS and CDR2 is YFSETQ in the germline V gene. CDR3 in amino acids: CASSPTGSDTQYF. The CDR3 DNA follows: TGCGCCAGCAGCCCGACAGGGAGCGATACGCAGTATTTT.

Details on this clone: The sample carries other DNA sequences with the same CDR3. The V and J genes are TRBV6-5 and TRBJ1-4, with D tentatively TRBD1 (6 bases). Germline lookup yields CDR1 MNHEY and CDR2 SVGAGI. The CDR3 length is 14 residues. The V end was cut by 6 bases, the J end by 5 bases, with 13 bases between. The CDR3 spells CASSPGRGNEKLFF. CDR3 nucleotide sequence: TGTGCCAGCAGCCCCGGGAGGGGGAATGAAAAACTGTTTTTT.

This clone has ten or more counts. The genes are TRBV19 and TRBJ2-5, with D possibly called TRBD1 or TRBD2 (6 bases each). The CDR3 spans 16 residues. V shed 6 bases and J shed 4 bases, with 21 bases lying between them. The germline gives CDR1 LNHDA, CDR2 SQIVND (reference sequence). The CDR3 bases are TGTGCCAGTAGGGCCTTGAAGTACGGGGGCGCAGAGACCCAGTACTTC. Translation gives CASRALKYGGAETQYF. Full variable domain (outside the CDR3, taken from reference TRBV19 and TRBJ2-5): DGGITQSPKYLFRKEGQNVTLSCEQNLNHDAMYWYRQDPGQGLRLIYYSQIVNDFQKGDIAEGYSVSREKKESFPLTVTSAQKNPTAFYLCASRALKYGGAETQYFGPGTRLLVL.

This chain links TRBV6-1 with TRBJ1-2; D is perhaps TRBD1 (6 bases). V shed 4 bases and J shed 2 bases, with 11 bases lying between them. The CDR3 extends over 14 amino acids. In germline, CDR1 is MNHNS, CDR2 SASEGT. CDR3 sequence (DNA): TGTGCCAGCAGTGGGGATAGGGGGAACTATGGCTACACCTTC. It codes for CASSGDRGNYGYTF.